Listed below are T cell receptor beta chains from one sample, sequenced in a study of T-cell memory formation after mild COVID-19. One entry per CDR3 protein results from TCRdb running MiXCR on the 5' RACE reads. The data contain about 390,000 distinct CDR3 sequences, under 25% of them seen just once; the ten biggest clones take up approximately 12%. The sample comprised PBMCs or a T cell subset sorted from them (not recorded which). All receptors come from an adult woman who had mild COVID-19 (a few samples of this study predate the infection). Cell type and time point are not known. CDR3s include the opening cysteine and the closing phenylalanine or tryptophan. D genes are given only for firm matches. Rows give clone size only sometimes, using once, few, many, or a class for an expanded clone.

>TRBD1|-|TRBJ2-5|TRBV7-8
CASSSWTGIETQYF
TGTGCCAGCAGCTCATGGACAGGAATAGAGACCCAGTACTTC
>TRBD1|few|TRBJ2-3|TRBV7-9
CASSLARTGVTDTQYF
TGTGCCAGCAGCTTAGCGCGGACAGGGGTAACAGATACGCAGTATTTT
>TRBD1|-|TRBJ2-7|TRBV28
CASSSPGDRGGVYEQYF
TGTGCCAGCAGTTCCCCTGGGGACAGGGGGGGGGTCTACGAGCAGTACTTC
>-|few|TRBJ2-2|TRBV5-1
CASSLDLIRGTGELFF
TGCGCCAGCAGCTTGGATCTTATACGGGGCACCGGGGAGCTGTTTTTT
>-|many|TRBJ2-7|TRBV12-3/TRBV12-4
CASSLGAASYEQYF
TGTGCCAGCAGTTTAGGCGCAGCCTCCTACGAGCAGTACTTC
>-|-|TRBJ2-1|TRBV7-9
CASSFPPHNEQFF
TGTGCCAGCAGCTTTCCCCCCCACAATGAGCAGTTCTTC
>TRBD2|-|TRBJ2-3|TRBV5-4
CASSYIAGGSDTDTQYF
TGTGCCAGCAGCTACATAGCGGGAGGTTCTGACACAGATACGCAGTATTTT
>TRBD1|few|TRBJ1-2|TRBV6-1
CASSEAARTGGWYGYTF
TGTGCCAGCAGTGAAGCGGCCAGGACAGGGGGCTGGTATGGCTACACCTTC
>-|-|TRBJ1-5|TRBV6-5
CASSYGASQPQHF
TGTGCCAGCAGTTACGGTGCAAGTCAGCCCCAGCATTTT
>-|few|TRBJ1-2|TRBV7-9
CASSLGSAKANYGYTF
TGTGCCAGCAGCTTAGGTTCGGCAAAAGCTAACTATGGCTACACCTTC
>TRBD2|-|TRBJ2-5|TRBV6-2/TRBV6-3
CASSLLAGVQETQYF
TGTGCCAGCAGTTTGCTAGCGGGAGTCCAAGAGACCCAGTACTTC
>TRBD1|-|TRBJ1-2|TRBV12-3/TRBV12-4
CASSFPGQGSGYTF
TGTGCCAGCAGTTTTCCCGGACAGGGATCTGGCTACACCTTC
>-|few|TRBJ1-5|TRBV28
CASIQHGQPQHF
TGTGCCAGCATCCAACATGGGCAGCCCCAGCATTTT
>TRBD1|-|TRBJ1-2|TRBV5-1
CASSKRTGGSGYTF
TGCGCCAGCAGCAAAAGGACAGGGGGAAGTGGCTACACCTTC
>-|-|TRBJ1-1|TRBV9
CASSVRWENTEAFF
TGTGCCAGCAGCGTACGCTGGGAGAACACTGAAGCTTTCTTT
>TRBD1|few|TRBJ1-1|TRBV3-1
CASSPGTGAFF
TGTGCCAGCAGCCCGGGGACAGGAGCTTTCTTT
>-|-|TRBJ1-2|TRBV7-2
CASRTGTSSVLYGYTF
TGTGCCAGCAGAACCGGGACATCCTCGGTCCTCTATGGCTACACCTTC